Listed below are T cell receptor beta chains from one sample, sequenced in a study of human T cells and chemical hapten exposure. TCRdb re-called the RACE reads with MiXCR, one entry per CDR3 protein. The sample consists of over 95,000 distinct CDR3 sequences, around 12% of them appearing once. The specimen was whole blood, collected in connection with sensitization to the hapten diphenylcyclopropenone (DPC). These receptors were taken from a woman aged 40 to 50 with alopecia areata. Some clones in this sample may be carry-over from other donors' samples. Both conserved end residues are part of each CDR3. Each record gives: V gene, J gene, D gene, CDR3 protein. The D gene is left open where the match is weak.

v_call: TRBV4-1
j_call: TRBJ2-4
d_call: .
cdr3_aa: CASSQGPTGDIQYF

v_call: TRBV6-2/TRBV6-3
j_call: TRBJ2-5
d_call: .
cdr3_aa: CASSSWGTQYF

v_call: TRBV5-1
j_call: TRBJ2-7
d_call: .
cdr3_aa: CASSLPPLGEQYF

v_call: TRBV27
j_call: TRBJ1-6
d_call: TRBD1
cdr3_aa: CASSLSQGATPLHF

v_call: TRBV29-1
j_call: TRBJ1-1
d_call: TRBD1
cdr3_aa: CSVESSGRQGETEAFF

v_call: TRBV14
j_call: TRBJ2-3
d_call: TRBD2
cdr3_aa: CASSQIRASGSRTQYF

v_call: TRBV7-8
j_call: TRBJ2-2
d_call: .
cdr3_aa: CASSLVYPGPSNRGELFF

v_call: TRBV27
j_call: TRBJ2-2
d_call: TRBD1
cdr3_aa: CASSSGTGSTGELFF

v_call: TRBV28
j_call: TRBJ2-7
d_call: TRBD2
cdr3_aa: CASSAASGRGIYEQYF

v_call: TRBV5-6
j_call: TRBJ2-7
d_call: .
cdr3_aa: CASSLTGRGEQYF

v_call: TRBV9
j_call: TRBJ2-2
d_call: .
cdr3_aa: CASSVASRAGGAGELFF

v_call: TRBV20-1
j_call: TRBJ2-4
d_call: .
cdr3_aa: CSASGLAKNIQYF

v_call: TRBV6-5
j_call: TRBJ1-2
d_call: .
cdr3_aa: CASKNPGSYGYTF

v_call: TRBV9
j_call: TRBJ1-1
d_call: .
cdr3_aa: CASSVFPNTEAFF

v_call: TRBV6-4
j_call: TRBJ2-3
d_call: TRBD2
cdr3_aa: CASSDKAGEIDTQYF

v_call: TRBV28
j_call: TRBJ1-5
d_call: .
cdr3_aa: CASSIILDSDQPQHF

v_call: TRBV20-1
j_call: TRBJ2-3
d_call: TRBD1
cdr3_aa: CSARDHFWGQSTDTQYF

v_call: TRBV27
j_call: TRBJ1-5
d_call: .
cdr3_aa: CASRLMSSSNQPQHF

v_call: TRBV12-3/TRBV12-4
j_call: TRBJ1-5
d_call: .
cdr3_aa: CASTLQGYQPQHF

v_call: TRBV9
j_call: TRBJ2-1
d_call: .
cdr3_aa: CASSVEWRNNEQFF

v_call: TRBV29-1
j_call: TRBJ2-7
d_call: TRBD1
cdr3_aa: CSVEGTGVYEQYF

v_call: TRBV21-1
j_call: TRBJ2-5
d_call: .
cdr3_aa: CASSNLTGGNQETQYF

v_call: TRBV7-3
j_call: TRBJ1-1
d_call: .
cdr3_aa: CASSSSVNTEAFF

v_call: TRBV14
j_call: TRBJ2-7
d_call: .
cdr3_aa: CASSRAGTPYEQYF

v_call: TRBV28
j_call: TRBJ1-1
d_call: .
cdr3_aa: CASSSAGGTEAFF

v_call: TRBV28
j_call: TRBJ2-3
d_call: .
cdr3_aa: CASEVPSTDTQYF

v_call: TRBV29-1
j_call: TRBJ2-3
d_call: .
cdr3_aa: CSVDHRDQRATDTQYF

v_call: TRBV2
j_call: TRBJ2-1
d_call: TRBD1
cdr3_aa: CASRVDRANEQFF

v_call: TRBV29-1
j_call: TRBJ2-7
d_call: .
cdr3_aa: CSVEIGQVTEQYF

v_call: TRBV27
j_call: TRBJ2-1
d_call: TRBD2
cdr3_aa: CASRKLAGTYNEQFF

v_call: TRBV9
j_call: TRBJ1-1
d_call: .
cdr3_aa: CASSVGPDLNTEAFF

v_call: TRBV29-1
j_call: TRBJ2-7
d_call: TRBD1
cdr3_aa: CSGSGQGPGEQYF

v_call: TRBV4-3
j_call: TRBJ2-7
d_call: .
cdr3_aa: CASSQEGSSPAYEQYF

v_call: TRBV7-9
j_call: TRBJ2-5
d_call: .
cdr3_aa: CASSTSRDQETQYF

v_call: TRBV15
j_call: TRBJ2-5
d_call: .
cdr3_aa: CATSRTIEDQETQYF

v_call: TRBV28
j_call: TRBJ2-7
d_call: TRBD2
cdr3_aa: CASIISGALGEQYF

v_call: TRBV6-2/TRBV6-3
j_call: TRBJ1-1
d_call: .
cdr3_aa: CASRVHTLAFF

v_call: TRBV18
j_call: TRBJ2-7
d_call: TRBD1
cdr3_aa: CASSGGTGRTYEQYF

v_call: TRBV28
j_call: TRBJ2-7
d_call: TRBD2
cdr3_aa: CASSSHLQGTSGRAGWGQYF

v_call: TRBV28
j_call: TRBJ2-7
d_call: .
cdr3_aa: CASSITTPPYEQYF

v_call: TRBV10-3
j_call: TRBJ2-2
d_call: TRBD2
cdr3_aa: CAITQRESTGELFF

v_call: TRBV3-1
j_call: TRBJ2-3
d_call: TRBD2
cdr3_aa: CASSPVLAADTQYF